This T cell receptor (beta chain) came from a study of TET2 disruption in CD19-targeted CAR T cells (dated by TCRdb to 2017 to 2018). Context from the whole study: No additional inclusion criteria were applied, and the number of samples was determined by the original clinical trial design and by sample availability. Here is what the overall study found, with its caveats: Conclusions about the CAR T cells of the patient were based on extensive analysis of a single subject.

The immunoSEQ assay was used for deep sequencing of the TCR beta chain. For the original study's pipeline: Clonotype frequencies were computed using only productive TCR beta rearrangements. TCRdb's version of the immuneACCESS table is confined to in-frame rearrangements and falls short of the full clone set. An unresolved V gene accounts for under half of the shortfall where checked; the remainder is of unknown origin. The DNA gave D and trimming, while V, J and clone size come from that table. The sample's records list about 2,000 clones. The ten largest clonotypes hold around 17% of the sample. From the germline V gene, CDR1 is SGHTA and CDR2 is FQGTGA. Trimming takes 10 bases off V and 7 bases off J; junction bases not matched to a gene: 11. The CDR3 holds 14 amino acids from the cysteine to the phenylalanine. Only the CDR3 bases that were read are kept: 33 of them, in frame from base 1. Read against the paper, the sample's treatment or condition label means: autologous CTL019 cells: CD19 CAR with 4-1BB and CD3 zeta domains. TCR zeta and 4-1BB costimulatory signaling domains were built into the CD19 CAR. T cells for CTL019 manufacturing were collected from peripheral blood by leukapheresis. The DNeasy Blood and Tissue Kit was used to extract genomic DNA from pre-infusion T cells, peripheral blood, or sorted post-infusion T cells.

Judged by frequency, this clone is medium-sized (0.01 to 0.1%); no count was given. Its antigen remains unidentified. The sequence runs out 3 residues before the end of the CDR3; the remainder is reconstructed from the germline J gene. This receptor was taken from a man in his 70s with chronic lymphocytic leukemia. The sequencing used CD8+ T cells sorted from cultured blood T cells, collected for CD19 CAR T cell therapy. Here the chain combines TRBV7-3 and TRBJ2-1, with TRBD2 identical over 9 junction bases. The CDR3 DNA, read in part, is TGTGCCACTGCCCCTAGCGGGGCGGCGAATGAG. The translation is CATAPSGAANE. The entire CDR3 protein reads CATAPSGAANEQFF. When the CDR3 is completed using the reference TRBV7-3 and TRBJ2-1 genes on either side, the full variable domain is GAGVSQTPSNKVTEKGKYVELRCDPISGHTALYWYRQSLGQGPEFLIYFQGTGAADDSGLPNDRFFAVRPEGSVSTLKIQRTERGDSAVYLCATAPSGAANEQFFGPGTRLTVL.